What follows is one T cell receptor (beta chain) and its context. This sample was taken from a study of T cells in Graves' hyperthyroidism and ophthalmopathy. TCR beta CDR3 sequences were amplified from RNA transcripts. First-round RT-PCR of the TCR CDR3 relied on the HTBI primer set. In TCRdb, the multiplex PCR reads were re-called with MiXCR into one record per CDR3 protein. The sample contains about 290,000 distinct CDR3 sequences, roughly a fifth of which appear only once. The CDR3 is 15 residues long. V was cut by 5 bases and J by 2 bases, with 13 bases left in between. Looked up from germline, CDR1 is SGHVS and CDR2 is FQNEAQ.

The gene calls are TRBV7-8 and TRBJ2-1; D is uncertain. The specimen sequenced was blood. This TCR was recovered from a middle-aged man with Graves' ophthalmopathy. The CDR3 DNA reads as TGTGCCAGCAGCAGGGCAAGGACCCCCTACAATGAGCAGTTCTTC. Its translation: CASSRARTPYNEQFF.